Shown below are 6 T cell receptor beta chains from a single sample sequenced in a study of T-cell reconstitution after alpha-beta-depleted transplantation in children. As it was prepared, the TCRbeta library received unique molecular identifiers. From the PCR reads, TCRdb called clonotypes with MiXCR, one entry per CDR3 protein. The sample holds around 200,000 distinct CDR3 sequences; approximately 17% are singletons and the top ten take 40% to 50%. This sample comprised PBMCs, mostly from graft donor cells, obtained 360 days after TCRalphabeta/CD19-depleted stem cell transplant. The origin of the receptors is a male patient aged 2-15 years who had a stem cell transplant for acute lymphoblastic leukemia, so the T cells may come from the graft donor.

In its sample, this clonotype was seen many times. The J gene is TRBJ1-1, the V gene TRBV27, with D possibly being TRBD1 (5 bases). The germline V and J ends were trimmed by 2 bases and 3 bases, with 10 bases remaining between them. The CDR3 runs to 14 residues. The V gene's germline CDR1 is MNHEY and CDR2 SMNVEV (reference sequence). CDR3 region: CASSLGGVYTEAFF. CDR3 coding DNA: TGTGCCAGCAGTTTAGGGGGGGTGTACACTGAAGCTTTCTTT.

This clonotype was seen more than once but under ten times. V gene TRBV5-1 combines with J gene TRBJ1-1; unclear D gene. Between the trimmed V and J ends, which lost 2 bases and 1 base, there was a span of 9 bases. Germline V gene data show CDR1 as SGHRS and CDR2 as YFSETQ. The CDR3 consists of 14 residues. DNA for the CDR3: TGCGCCAGCAGCTTAACGTCTGGGAACACTGAAGCTTTCTTT. This sequence encodes CASSLTSGNTEAFF.

The rearrangement uses TRBV6-2 or TRBV6-3 and TRBJ1-1, with a tentative D call TRBD1 (5 bases). Germline CDR1 and CDR2: MNHEY and SVGEGT. V lost 6 bases and J lost 4, with 12 bases in between. The CDR3 is made up of 13 amino acids. The DNA for the CDR3 is TGTGCCAGCAGCACCTACGGGGGCACTGAAGCTTTCTTT. It yields the protein CASSTYGGTEAFF.

The chain employs TRBV5-1 and TRBJ2-3; no reliable D call. The V end was cut by 0 bases, the J end by 1 base, with 12 bases between. This CDR3 spans 16 amino acids. The germline gives CDR1 SGHRS, CDR2 YFSETQ. CDR3 sequence reads: CASSLVPGPRTDTQYF. CDR3 DNA sequence: TGCGCCAGCAGCTTGGTGCCAGGCCCTCGCACAGATACGCAGTATTTT.

The chain links TRBV14 to TRBJ1-5; 9 nucleotides match TRBD1. This CDR3 is 24 amino acids long. The V gene's germline CDR1 is SGHDN and CDR2 FVKESK. V lost 2 bases to trimming and J lost 1 base; unmatched junction nucleotides: 27. CDR3 protein: CASSQFNTMSGQGPFGWSNQPQHF. The CDR3 region has the DNA TGTGCCAGCAGCCAATTTAATACGATGTCGGGACAGGGCCCTTTCGGGTGGAGCAATCAGCCCCAGCATTTT.

This clonotype was detected a few times. The chain combines TRBV14 with TRBJ2-3; no clear D. The V end was cut by 0 bases, the J end by 0 bases, with 10 bases between. The germline V gene has CDR1 SGHDN and CDR2 FVKESK. The CDR3 is made up of 16 amino acids. The DNA of the CDR3 is TGTGCCAGCAGCCAAGAATGGAGTACTAGCACAGATACGCAGTATTTT. Amino acid sequence: CASSQEWSTSTDTQYF.